This is a list of T cell receptor beta chains from one sample in a study of immune cell composition in non-small cell lung cancer. TCRdb's copy holds only in-frame clones and misses some; the assay was immunoSEQ multiplex PCR. Of around 10,000 clones detected, 60% to 80% appear once; the ten largest clones hold about 8.9%. The sequenced sample was lung tumor tissue. The receptors were sampled from a human donor with non-small cell lung cancer. CDR3s include the opening cysteine and the closing phenylalanine or tryptophan. Size is omitted from some rows. Given values are once, few, many or a class for expanded clones.

j_gene	abundance	v_gene	len	CDR3aa
TRBJ1-6	large	TRBV27	14	CASRPTSGFSPLHF
TRBJ2-1	-	TRBV11-2	15	CASSLEQRAGNEQFF
TRBJ1-1	few	TRBV6-6	13	CASSWDRDTEAFF
TRBJ2-5	-	TRBV6-1	12	CASRQRQETQYF
TRBJ1-6	-	TRBV18	15	CASSPRQARDSPLHF
TRBJ1-1	-	TRBV7-2	13	CASSTGTALSPPF
TRBJ2-2	-	TRBV2	16	CASSGASGRNTGELFF
TRBJ1-6	-	TRBV6-5	14	CATLAGPNNSPLHF
TRBJ2-3	-	TRBV11-1	14	CASSLGGGTDTQYF
TRBJ2-1	medium-sized	TRBV7-8	17	CASSRLRRALSYNEQFF
TRBJ1-5	-	TRBV2	15	CASSGRGYSNQPQHF
TRBJ1-6	-	TRBV19	16	CASRDRAQTYNSPLHF
TRBJ1-4	-	TRBV19	13	CASSMSPSEKLFF
TRBJ1-1	-	TRBV5-8	15	CASIPRWDPNTEAFF
TRBJ1-6	-	TRBV11-3	14	CASSYRGRNSPLHF
TRBJ2-5	once	TRBV11-2	16	CASSSVTGANQETQYF
TRBJ2-7	once	TRBV5-4	12	CASSPRTTEQYF
TRBJ2-3	-	TRBV7-9	14	CASSERPGRHTQYF
TRBJ2-2	-	TRBV4-2	16	CASSQDLGLAGGKLFF
TRBJ1-1	-	TRBV6-5	13	CASSWDRDTEAFF
TRBJ1-4	-	TRBV11-2	16	CASSTRVRSTNEKLFF
TRBJ1-4	-	TRBV5-1	13	CASSLGQGEKLFF
TRBJ1-1	-	TRBV19	17	CASRRTATNIMNTEAFF
TRBJ2-7	-	TRBV29-1	14	CSVEVGAVASEQYF
TRBJ1-2	-	TRBV27	16	CASSANRGSASYGYTF
TRBJ2-7	-	TRBV6-1	13	CASSPRDSYEQYF
TRBJ2-1	few	TRBV7-3	16	CASSPWGERYRNEQFF
TRBJ1-1	-	TRBV4-1	13	CASSLQGNTEAFF
TRBJ2-1	-	TRBV5-1	16	CASSIGEPGSYNEQFF
TRBJ2-7	-	TRBV5-1	13	CASSLDGGVEQYF
TRBJ1-2	once	TRBV6-6	14	CASSKGRGAGGYTF
TRBJ2-3	few	TRBV6-6	14	CASGRGGGTDTQYF
TRBJ1-1	-	TRBV6-6	13	CAIQPRGRTEAFF
TRBJ2-7	-	TRBV7-2	15	CASSLGDASSYEQYF
TRBJ1-5	-	TRBV6-6	14	CASRSGHENQPQHF
TRBJ2-5	once	TRBV19	16	CASSIGSGGARETQYF
TRBJ1-1	once	TRBV14	11	CASSQTGAAFF
TRBJ2-5	-	TRBV19	14	CASSSWGEGRTQYF
TRBJ1-2	-	TRBV30	13	CAWKSFSDYGYTF
TRBJ2-1	-	TRBV27	15	CASSLSGGPYNEQFF
TRBJ2-3	once	TRBV7-9	15	CASSLDGALPDTQYF
TRBJ1-5	-	TRBV6-1	14	CASSEQVSNQPQHF
TRBJ2-7	few	TRBV19	14	CASSSRTGTYEQYF
TRBJ2-5	few	TRBV10-3	13	CAISQQQEETQYF
TRBJ1-1	-	TRBV29-1	11	CSESGGPSAFF
TRBJ1-1	-	TRBV11-2	14	CASSLEGLNTEAFF
TRBJ2-3	-	TRBV27	16	CASSLFEGTRTDTQYF
TRBJ2-5	-	TRBV6-1	14	CASGGRPVGETQYF
TRBJ1-2	few	TRBV11-1	13	CASSLASNYGYTF
TRBJ1-5	few	TRBV2	15	CASTRTGFNNQPQHF
TRBJ2-7	-	TRBV11-2	14	CASSLAPSGYEQYF
TRBJ2-5	medium-sized	TRBV15	14	CATSRTGGEETQYF
TRBJ1-1	-	TRBV5-4	13	CASSFERNTEAFF
TRBJ1-1	-	TRBV21-1	13	CALPGKVGTEAFF
TRBJ2-1	once	TRBV5-1	16	CASSLGGAQTYNEQFF
TRBJ2-4	once	TRBV9	12	CASSVSGEIQYF
TRBJ2-5	-	TRBV5-8	15	CASSLARGPQETQYF
TRBJ2-7	once	TRBV7-9	15	CASSLFAKDGYEQYF
TRBJ1-1	-	TRBV18	13	CASSLGPTREAFF
TRBJ2-7	-	TRBV11-2	12	CASSPRRYEQYF